A single sample is the source of the 23 T cell receptor beta chains below, sequenced in a study of T cell repertoires in cytomegalovirus infection. MiXCR, run by TCRdb on the reads, gives a single entry per CDR3 protein. The sample has 450,000 to 650,000 distinct CDR3 sequences, over 35% seen once. These TCRs' antigens remain unknown. The source was cultured PBMCs, collected from culture after CMV antigen stimulation. All receptors derive from a human donor in good health (CMV status not recorded). Some clones in this sample may be carry-over from other donors' samples.

The rearrangement uses TRBV15 and TRBJ2-2, with D unresolved. Trimming pared 0 bases from V and 6 bases from J, leaving 14 bases between. CDR3 size: 16 residues. Germline V gene sequence: CDR1 LNHNV, CDR2 YYDKDF (reference sequence). The CDR3 bases are TGTGCCACCAGCAGAGATAACTACCTCGACCCCGGGGAGCTGTTTTTT. Protein: CATSRDNYLDPGELFF.

The J gene is TRBJ2-3, the V gene TRBV18, with D unresolved. The CDR3 has 16 amino acids. Germline V gene sequence: CDR1 KGHSH, CDR2 LQKENI. Trimming took off 1 base at V and 1 base at J, with 12 bases between the two ends. The CDR3 here is CASSPRVNQGTDTQYF. The CDR3 DNA sequence: TGTGCCAGCTCACCACGAGTCAACCAAGGCACAGATACGCAGTATTTT.

The gene calls are TRBV27 and TRBJ2-3; perhaps D is TRBD1 or TRBD2 (6 bases each). The germline gives CDR1 MNHEY, CDR2 SMNVEV (reference sequence). The CDR3 sequence is 14 residues long. Trimming cost V 3 bases and J 8 bases, with 15 bases left between them. The DNA for the CDR3 is TGTGCCAGCAGTTTCACGGACGGGGGCGGTACGCAGTATTTT. Amino acids: CASSFTDGGGTQYF.

This clonotype was detected ten times or more. The J gene is TRBJ1-6, the V gene TRBV12-3 or TRBV12-4; 8 bases are shared with TRBD1. V was clipped by 4 bases and J by 7 bases; unmatched bases: 12. The CDR3 length is 17 residues. CDR3 sequence: CASSSHRDGQGNSPLHF. CDR3 sequence (DNA): TGTGCCAGCAGTTCTCACCGGGACGGACAGGGCAATTCACCCCTCCACTTT.

In this sample, this clonotype turned up once. The V gene is TRBV18, the J gene TRBJ2-5, with TRBD1 identical over 9 bases. CDR3 length: 15 residues. CDR1 and CDR2 (germline): KGHSH, LQKENI. The junction had 7 bases not matched to a gene; V was cut back by 3 bases and J by 5 bases. CDR3 amino acids: CASSPSQGARETQYF. In nucleotides, the CDR3 is TGTGCCAGCTCACCGTCACAGGGGGCGCGGGAGACCCAGTACTTC.

The chain employs TRBV4-1 and TRBJ1-6, with D perhaps matching TRBD1 (5 bases). V lost 4 bases and J 10 bases, leaving 14 bases between the germline ends. Germline V gene sequence: CDR1 MGHRA, CDR2 YSYEKL. This CDR3 region has 14 residues. The CDR3 here is CASSPMGVGSPLHF. CDR3 bases: TGCGCCAGCAGCCCAATGGGGGTTGGATCACCCCTCCACTTT.

This clonotype occurred many times. This chain joins TRBV7-2 and TRBJ2-1, with 13 bases aligning to TRBD2. With 4 bases clipped from V and 9 bases from J, the junction kept 6 bases outside the gene matches. The CDR3 contains 15 residues. The germline V gene has CDR1 SGHTA and CDR2 FQGNSA. The CDR3 region is CASSWGGLAGREQFF. The CDR3 DNA reads TGTGCCAGCAGCTGGGGGGGACTAGCGGGGCGTGAGCAGTTCTTC.

Concerning this clonotype itself: Germline and junction disagree at one end, which may indicate a read error. This rearrangement joins TRBV2 to TRBJ2-7; D remains unclear. Germline CDR1 and CDR2: SNHLY and FYNNEI. CDR3 length: 15 amino acids. This chain's CDR3 is CASSVPGRITYEHYF. CDR3 bases: TGTGCCAGCAGTGTCCCCGGACGGATAACCTACGAGCACTACTTC. Complete variable domain (other parts from reference TRBV2 and TRBJ2-7): EPEVTQTPSHQVTQMGQEVILRCVPISNHLYFYWYRQILGQKVEFLVSFYNNEISEKSEIFDDQFSVERPDGSNFTLKIRSTKLEDSAMYFCASSVPGRITYEHYFGPGTRLTVT.

The chain is built from TRBV12-3 or TRBV12-4 and TRBJ2-1; 7 bases match TRBD2. J lost 14 bases, V lost 4 bases, and 5 bases had no gene match. This CDR3 contains 11 residues. CDR3 nucleotides: TGTGCCAGCAGTTCTGGGGCGGGAGAGTTCTTC. Protein: CASSSGAGEFF.

The chain joins TRBV7-8 to TRBJ2-3, with TRBD2 matching over 7 bases. The CDR3 extends over 16 amino acids. Germline trimming cut 4 bases from V and 2 bases from J; bases unmatched to any gene: 9. CDR1 and CDR2 (germline): SGHVS, FQNEAQ. DNA of the CDR3: TGTGCCAGCAGCTCCAGGGACTACCAAAACACAGATACGCAGTATTTT. This translates into CASSSRDYQNTDTQYF.

This clonotype was detected a few times. V and J are TRBV7-8 and TRBJ1-2; TRBD1 matches 11 bases. The length of the CDR3 is 15 residues. V lost 5 bases, J lost 2 bases, and 4 bases stayed unmatched. The germline V gene encodes CDR1 SGHVS and CDR2 FQNEAQ. The CDR3 here is CASSPWDRGNYGYTF. The CDR3 DNA follows: TGTGCCAGCAGCCCCTGGGACAGGGGGAACTATGGCTACACCTTC.

This clonotype was observed a handful of times. The chain uses TRBV6-1 and TRBJ2-7; D unresolved. Germline CDR1 and CDR2: MNHNS and SASEGT. V was clipped by 8 bases and J by 3 bases, with 26 bases between them. CDR3 size: 17 residues. The CDR3 DNA follows: TGTGCCAGCTTCCGGAGCAGTGCAAGAAACGAAGACTACGAGCAGTACTTC. It codes for CASFRSSARNEDYEQYF.

This clonotype was counted once. The V gene is TRBV7-4, the J gene TRBJ2-5, with D possibly TRBD1 on 5 matching bases. This CDR3 contains 14 residues. V lost 2 bases and J lost 4, with 11 bases in between. In germline, CDR1 is SGHVT, CDR2 SQSDAQ. The CDR3 DNA sequence: TGTGCCAGCAGCTTATCACTGGGGCTAGAGACCCAGTACTTC. Translation gives CASSLSLGLETQYF. The entire variable domain, with the rest obtained from reference TRBV7-4 and TRBJ2-5, is as follows: GAGVSQSPRYKVAKRGRDVALRCDSISGHVTLYWYRQTLGQGSEVLTYSQSDAQRDKSGRPSGRFSAERPERSVSTLKIQRTEQGDSAVYLCASSLSLGLETQYFGPGTRLLVL.

J is TRBJ2-4 and V is TRBV7-2, with D hard to call. Germline V lookup: CDR1 SGHTA, CDR2 FQGNSA. The V and J ends lost 2 bases and 7 bases respectively, with 9 bases between them. The CDR3 has 13 amino acids. CDR3: CASSLRPGNIQYF. Written as DNA, the CDR3 is TGTGCCAGCAGCTTAAGACCGGGCAACATTCAGTACTTC.

This rearrangement joins TRBV20-1 to TRBJ1-1; tentatively, D is TRBD1 (6 bases). This CDR3 contains 16 residues. Germline V gene data show CDR1 as DFQATT and CDR2 as SNEGSKA (reference sequence). V lost 4 bases and J 4 bases, leaving 22 bases between the germline ends. Here the CDR3 DNA reads TGCAGTGCTACAGACGGGGGCCGAATTATGAGCACTGAAGCTTTCTTT. Protein sequence: CSATDGGRIMSTEAFF.

The CDR3 loop is CASSLARIFGEKLFF. CDR3 bases: TGTGCCAGCAGTTTAGCCCGGATATTCGGTGAAAAACTGTTTTTT. This sequence joins TRBV12-3 or TRBV12-4 and TRBJ1-4; no definite D call. Trimming took 0 bases from V and 7 from J, leaving 12 bases between them. The CDR3 is made up of 15 amino acids.

J is TRBJ2-5 and V is TRBV5-4; 9 bases align to TRBD1. V shed 9 bases and J 5 bases; nucleotides not matched to a gene: 14. The CDR3 consists of 15 residues. Germline CDR1 reads SGHNT; CDR2 reads YYREEE (reference sequence). The CDR3 DNA sequence: TGTGCCATTGCAAGTAGGACAGGGGATGGGGAGACCCAGTACTTC. This codes for CAIASRTGDGETQYF.

The rearrangement uses TRBV20-1 and TRBJ1-5; TRBD1 matches 9 bases. Looked up from germline, CDR1 is DFQATT and CDR2 is SNEGSKA (reference sequence). The J segment lost 4 bases and the V segment lost 5 bases, leaving 9 bases of the junction unmatched. The CDR3 runs to 15 residues. The CDR3 is CSAPTTGGRNQPQHF. DNA of the CDR3: TGCAGTGCTCCAACGACAGGGGGGAGGAATCAGCCCCAGCATTTT.

The V gene is TRBV27, the J gene TRBJ1-1, with TRBD1 as a possible D gene (6 bases). Trimming pared 7 bases from V and 10 bases from J, leaving 13 bases between. Germline assignment: CDR1 MNHEY and CDR2 SMNVEV (reference sequence). The CDR3 runs 11 residues. CDR3 DNA: TGTGCCAGCAAGCGGGGGGCCCTAGCTTTCTTT. This translates into CASKRGALAFF.

The chain employs TRBV5-4 and TRBJ2-2, with D tentatively TRBD2 (6 bases). V was shortened by 2 bases and J by 7 bases, with 15 bases between the two germline ends. The germline V gene has CDR1 SGHNT and CDR2 YYREEE (reference sequence). The CDR3 has 15 amino acids. For the CDR3, the DNA is TGTGCCAGCAGCTTCGGAGGCGGGGAGTACGGGGAGCTGTTTTTT. Its protein is CASSFGGGEYGELFF.

This chain uses TRBV6-8 with TRBJ2-2; D may correspond to TRBD1 or TRBD2 (6 bases each). Germline CDR1 reads MNHGY; CDR2 reads SAAAGT. The CDR3 is 16 residues long. The V end lost 0 bases, the J end lost 6 bases, and 14 bases lay between the germline ends. The CDR3 spells CASSYSLRGPAGELFF. The CDR3, as DNA: TGTGCCAGCAGTTACTCCCTCCGGGGGCCGGCCGGGGAGCTGTTTTTT.

This clonotype was observed a few times. The V call is TRBV6-2 or TRBV6-3, the J call TRBJ1-2, with 7 bases lining up with TRBD1. Germline V gene data show CDR1 as MNHEY and CDR2 as SVGEGT. The ends lost 6 bases at V and 7 bases at J; junction bases unmatched: 5. This CDR3 is built from 12 residues. Here the CDR3 DNA reads TGTGCCAGCAGAACGGACAGGCTTGGCTACACCTTC. Its translation is CASRTDRLGYTF.

The chain links TRBV6-2 or TRBV6-3 to TRBJ1-1; D is possibly TRBD1 (6 bases). CDR3 length: 13 residues. Germline loops: CDR1 MNHEY, CDR2 SVGEGT. The V gene lost 5 bases and the J gene lost 3 bases, with 10 bases spanning the gap. The CDR3 is CASSERGYTEAFF. CDR3 DNA: TGTGCCAGCAGTGAAAGGGGGTACACTGAAGCTTTCTTT.